The 8 T cell receptor beta chains below were found in one sample sequenced in a study of blood T cell repertoires in COVID-19 (TCRdb year 2020). Library preparation employed the immunoSEQ multiplex PCR assay. Entries here come from immuneACCESS through TCRdb and include only in-frame sequences with V and J called. Some clones fail to appear in such tables; in the studies checked, an unresolved V gene covers under half of the shortfall, and the cause of the remainder is unknown. Recorded for this sample are about 36,000 clones; roughly 84% of them occurred a single time. Of the sample, about 2.3% falls within the top ten clones. Sequencing used peripheral blood. The receptor set was obtained from a human donor in a cohort sampled during active COVID-19.

This chain joins TRBV3-1 (or the pseudogene TRBV3-2) and TRBJ1-3; D call uncertain. CDR1 is LGHDT and CDR2 is YNNKEL in the germline V gene (reference sequence). This CDR3 is built from 15 residues. V lost 7 bases to trimming and J lost 0 bases, with 13 bases between them. The CDR3 region is CASTPRLNSGNTIYF. The CDR3 nucleotides read TGTGCCAGCACCCCACGGTTGAACTCTGGAAACACCATATATTTT.

V and J are TRBV7-2 and TRBJ2-7; TRBD1 agrees at 7 bases. The CDR3 has 14 residues. Germline CDR1 is SGHTA and CDR2 is FQGNSA. V lost 0 bases to trimming and J lost 3 bases; unmatched junction nucleotides: 2. CDR3 residues: CASSLAAGGYEQYF. The CDR3 DNA reads TGTGCCAGCAGCTTAGCTGCAGGGGGCTACGAGCAGTACTTC.

CDR3 coding DNA: TGTGCCAGCTCACCCGGTATCGAAGCTTTCTTT. It yields the protein CASSPGIEAFF. J is TRBJ1-1 and V is TRBV18; D remains unclear. V lost 3 bases and J lost 8, with 7 bases in between. From germline, CDR1 is KGHSH and CDR2 LQKENI. The CDR3 loop spans 11 amino acids. Full variable domain (rest looked up from reference TRBV18 and TRBJ1-1): NAGVMQNPRHLVRRRGQEARLRCSPMKGHSHVYWYRQLPEEGLKFMVYLQKENIIDESGMPKERFSAEFPKEGPSILRIQQVVRGDSAAYFCASSPGIEAFFGQGTRLTVV.

The chain is built from TRBV12-3 or TRBV12-4 and TRBJ2-1; D is perhaps TRBD2 (6 bases). V was shortened by 0 bases and J by 8 bases, with 8 bases between the two germline ends. The CDR3 is 13 amino acids. The CDR3 nucleotides are TGTGCCAGCAGTTTAGCGGGGGGTTATGAGCAGTTCTTC. Its translation is CASSLAGGYEQFF.

This clone has more than one count but fewer than ten. The chain has TRBV11-2 and TRBJ1-6, with D possibly TRBD1 on 5 matching bases. The V end was cut by 4 bases, the J end by 2 bases, with 15 bases between. Germline values: CDR1 SGHAT, CDR2 FQNNGV. The CDR3 loop spans 17 amino acids. CDR3 in DNA: TGTGCCAGCAGCTCAGGACACCCAAGAACCTATAATTCACCCCTCCACTTT. Amino acid sequence: CASSSGHPRTYNSPLHF.

This clone turned up a few times. The rearrangement joins TRBV28 to TRBJ2-7, with 8 bases that match TRBD1. Germline CDR1 MDHEN, CDR2 SYDVKM. The CDR3 extends over 14 amino acids. With V trimmed by 3 bases and J by 5 bases, 6 bases remained unmatched. The CDR3 reads CASSLTEGQDEQYF. The CDR3 nucleotides are TGTGCCAGCAGTTTGACGGAGGGACAGGACGAGCAGTACTTC.

The chain carries TRBV6-4 and TRBJ2-5; TRBD1 agrees at 9 bases. Germline lookup yields CDR1 MRHNA and CDR2 SNTAGT. This CDR3 spans 15 amino acids. V lost 6 bases, J lost 4 bases, and 9 bases stayed unmatched. CDR3 nucleotide sequence: TGTGCCAGCAGAAAACAGGGGGCATGGGGAGAGACCCAGTACTTC. Residues: CASRKQGAWGETQYF.

V usage is TRBV4-2 and J usage is TRBJ1-1; 7 bases fit TRBD1. V shed 4 bases, J shed 4 bases, and the junction held 6 bases outside the gene matches. This CDR3 is built from 14 residues. Looked up from germline, CDR1 is LGHNA and CDR2 is YNFKEQ. CDR3 in DNA: TGTGCCAGCAGCCTTACAGGGGAAGGCACTGAAGCTTTCTTT. Translated: CASSLTGEGTEAFF.